Shown below are 17 T cell receptor beta chains from a single sample sequenced in a study of shared clonotypes between healthy human individuals. Sequencing was performed with immunoSEQ multiplex PCR; in TCRdb, only in-frame clones are kept and a portion is missing. The data show about 2.4 million clones, about 92% seen once. The material sequenced was naive CD4+ T cells sorted from blood. The subset is: CD45RA+ positively selected. These receptors all stem from a man aged 18 to 29 in good health.

This clone was seen only once. The V and J genes are TRBV7-2 and TRBJ2-7; 12 nucleotides agree with TRBD2. The CDR3 length is 15 residues. CDR1 is SGHTA and CDR2 is FQGNSA in the germline V gene. V trimming: 5 bases; J trimming: 2 bases; junction bases outside the gene matches: 4. CDR3 region: CASSTRLAGAYEQYF. The CDR3 DNA reads TGTGCCAGCAGCACGAGACTAGCGGGAGCCTACGAGCAGTACTTC. The whole variable domain, filled in from reference TRBV7-2 and TRBJ2-7, reads GAGVSQSPSNKVTEKGKDVELRCDPISGHTALYWYRQSLGQGLEFLIYFQGNSAPDKSGLPSDRFSAERTGGSVSTLTIQRTQQEDSAVYLCASSTRLAGAYEQYFGPGTRLTVT.

This chain uses TRBV7-3 with TRBJ2-3; TRBD2 matches 9 bases. V trimming: 6 bases; J trimming: 3 bases; junction bases outside the gene matches: 4. Germline lookup yields CDR1 SGHTA and CDR2 FQGTGA. CDR3 length equals 14 residues. The CDR3 nucleotides are TGTGCCAGCAGGCTAGCGGGGAGGACAGATACGCAGTATTTT. As protein: CASRLAGRTDTQYF.

The rearrangement uses TRBV5-1 and TRBJ2-1; tentative D call: TRBD2 (6 bases). Germline V gene data show CDR1 as SGHRS and CDR2 as YFSETQ. V was trimmed by 4 bases and J by 2 bases, leaving 16 bases between them. The CDR3 consists of 16 residues. DNA for the CDR3: TGCGCCAGCAGCCCCGGGGGACTTGCCACCTACAATGAGCAGTTCTTC. The encoded protein is CASSPGGLATYNEQFF.

This rearrangement joins TRBV10-3 to TRBJ2-5, with 8 nucleotides matching TRBD1. The CDR3 runs 15 residues. The junction had 6 bases not matched to a gene; V was cut back by 5 bases and J by 1 base. Germline V CDR1 and CDR2: ENHRY, SYGVKD. This CDR3 is CAISWTGSGQETQYF. The CDR3 coding sequence is TGTGCCATCAGTTGGACAGGGTCAGGCCAAGAGACCCAGTACTTC.

The chain recombines TRBV6-1 with TRBJ1-2, with D maybe TRBD1 (6 bases). Germline-derived CDR1 and CDR2 are MNHNS and SASEGT. The CDR3 is made up of 13 amino acids. V lost 1 base, J lost 8 bases, and 11 bases lay in between. The CDR3 here is CASSEVWGGGYTF. CDR3 in DNA: TGTGCCAGCAGTGAAGTGTGGGGGGGCGGCTACACCTTC.

The chain has TRBV19 and TRBJ1-5; unclear D gene. V was clipped by 4 bases and J by 3 bases, with 7 bases between them. CDR1 is LNHDA, CDR2 SQIVND, per germline (reference sequence). The CDR3 covers 13 residues. CDR3 nucleotide sequence: TGTGCCAGTAGTAGGACGATCAATCAGCCCCAGCATTTT. It translates to CASSRTINQPQHF.

The chain combines TRBV7-9 with TRBJ2-3, with D perhaps TRBD1 or TRBD2 (5 bases each). The CDR3 has 17 amino acids. V lost 3 bases to trimming and J lost 2 bases, with 18 bases between them. The V gene's germline CDR1 is SEHNR and CDR2 FQNEAQ (reference sequence). The CDR3 here is CASSFPRGRVNTDTQYF. The CDR3 nucleotides read TGTGCCAGCAGCTTCCCCCGGGGCAGGGTCAACACAGATACGCAGTATTTT.

V is TRBV11-2 and J is TRBJ1-6, with a weak D call TRBD1 (6 bases). V lost 0 bases and J 8 bases, leaving 11 bases between the germline ends. Germline CDR1 is SGHAT and CDR2 is FQNNGV. This CDR3 is built from 15 residues. The CDR3 DNA reads TGTGCCAGCAGCTTAGATCCGGCAGGGGATTCACCCCTCCACTTT. It codes for CASSLDPAGDSPLHF.

The rearrangement links TRBV7-6 to TRBJ2-3, with D possibly TRBD2 on 6 matching bases. Per germline, CDR1 SGHVS and CDR2 FNYEAQ. The CDR3 has 16 residues. V was trimmed by 2 bases and J by 4 bases, leaving 16 bases between them. The CDR3 bases are TGTGCCAGCAGCTTAAACCGCGGGGACGCGGCAGATACGCAGTATTTT. Translation: CASSLNRGDAADTQYF. The full variable domain, its missing parts supplied by reference TRBV7-6 and TRBJ2-3, is GAGVSQSPRYKVTKRGQDVALRCDPISGHVSLYWYRQALGQGPEFLTYFNYEAQQDKSGLPNDRFSAERPEGSISTLTIQRTEQRDSAMYRCASSLNRGDAADTQYFGPGTRLTVL.

V and J are TRBV2 and TRBJ2-4; D call uncertain. The V end lost 4 bases, the J end lost 7 bases, and 8 bases lay between the germline ends. Per germline, CDR1 SNHLY and CDR2 FYNNEI. This CDR3 comprises 12 residues. The CDR3 DNA sequence: TGTGCCAGCAGTGGGAACAGTAACATTCAGTACTTC. Encoded protein: CASSGNSNIQYF.

The chain uses TRBV7-2 and TRBJ2-1, with 9 bases identical to TRBD2. Per the germline V gene, CDR1 is SGHTA and CDR2 is FQGNSA. With V trimmed by 3 bases and J by 9 bases, 9 bases remained unmatched. This CDR3 region has 15 residues. The CDR3 DNA sequence: TGTGCCAGCAGCTTTATGACTAGCGGAGGGATTGAGCAGTTCTTC. Protein product: CASSFMTSGGIEQFF.

The gene calls are TRBV19 and TRBJ1-6; D is unresolved. The CDR3 spans 14 residues. The V gene's germline CDR1 is LNHDA and CDR2 SQIVND (reference sequence). Trimming removed 3 bases at V and 5 bases at J, with 8 bases between. This chain's CDR3 is CASSISRDNSPLHF. CDR3 in DNA: TGTGCCAGTAGTATTAGTCGGGATAATTCACCCCTCCACTTT.

The gene calls are TRBV19 and TRBJ1-2; no firm D call. Germline assignment: CDR1 LNHDA and CDR2 SQIVND (reference sequence). The CDR3 sequence is 17 residues long. Trimming shortened V by 3 bases and J by 5 bases, and 22 bases separated the two germline ends. The CDR3 loop is CASSILLKRQRVYGYTF. The CDR3, as DNA: TGTGCCAGTAGTATCCTCTTGAAACGACAAAGGGTTTATGGCTACACCTTC.

CDR3 sequence: CASSAQDRDNEKLFF. The CDR3 bases are TGTGCCAGCAGCGCTCAAGACAGGGATAATGAAAAACTGTTTTTT. V usage is TRBV9 and J usage is TRBJ1-4, with 7 bases matching TRBD1. V was clipped by 3 bases and J by 4 bases; unmatched bases: 6. This CDR3 has 15 residues. From germline, CDR1 is SGDLS and CDR2 YYNGEE. Full variable domain (rest looked up from reference TRBV9 and TRBJ1-4): DSGVTQTPKHLITATGQRVTLRCSPRSGDLSVYWYQQSLDQGLQFLIQYYNGEERAKGNILERFSAQQFPDLHSELNLSSLELGDSALYFCASSAQDRDNEKLFFGSGTQLSVL.

V is TRBV11-2 and J is TRBJ2-7; D is unclear. Germline loops: CDR1 SGHAT, CDR2 FQNNGV. Between the trimmed V and J ends, which lost 0 bases and 4 bases, there was a span of 13 bases. This CDR3 has 15 amino acids. CDR3 nucleotide sequence: TGTGCCAGCAGCTTAGATCAGTGGCAGCAGTACGAGCAGTACTTC. This translates into CASSLDQWQQYEQYF.

This rearrangement joins TRBV27 to TRBJ2-7, with D unclear. This CDR3 is 14 amino acids long. Germline V lookup: CDR1 MNHEY, CDR2 SMNVEV (reference sequence). Trimming took off 2 bases at V and 4 bases at J, with 12 bases between the two ends. The CDR3 protein is CASSLLTPPYEQYF. CDR3 DNA sequence: TGTGCCAGCAGTTTACTGACTCCCCCTTACGAGCAGTACTTC.

V gene TRBV10-2 combines with J gene TRBJ2-1; TRBD2 agrees at 11 bases. CDR3 length equals 14 residues. CDR1 is WSHSY, CDR2 SAAADI, per germline. J was trimmed by 7 bases and V by 7 bases; bases with no gene match: 6. In nucleotides, the CDR3 is TGCGCCAGCAATAGGGTAGCGGGGGGGAATGAGCAGTTCTTC. Translated: CASNRVAGGNEQFF.